Included here is one T cell receptor (beta chain) sequence, with context. This sample stems from a study of blood T cell repertoires in COVID-19. Study at large: Nucleic acid was either cDNA or gDNA, and it came from T cells, B-cell-depleted T cells, or PBMCs.

Seattle researchers signed up patients amid active infection and tracked them longitudinally. The CDR3 runs to 12 residues. Trimming removed 10 bases from V and 6 bases from J, with 15 bases in between. Germline V lookup: CDR1 SGHDN, CDR2 FVKESK. Under the authors' procedure: Amplification from reference gene primers served as the basis for estimated nucleated cell counts. Assay: immunoSEQ multiplex PCR; the TCRdb copy retains only in-frame clones and omits some. The D gene and trimming were derived from the DNA, and the V and J assignments and clone size from that table. The repertoire includes some 290,000 clones, roughly 90% of them detected once, and around 0.93% sits in the top ten.

Sequenced material: peripheral blood. The clonotype originates from a woman between 40 and 50 years old with COVID-19, enrolled during active disease. V is TRBV14 and J is TRBJ1-1; possibly TRBD1 for D (5 bases). CDR3 in amino acids: CAITALGPEAFF. The CDR3 DNA is TGTGCCATCACGGCCCTGGGGCCTGAAGCTTTCTTT.